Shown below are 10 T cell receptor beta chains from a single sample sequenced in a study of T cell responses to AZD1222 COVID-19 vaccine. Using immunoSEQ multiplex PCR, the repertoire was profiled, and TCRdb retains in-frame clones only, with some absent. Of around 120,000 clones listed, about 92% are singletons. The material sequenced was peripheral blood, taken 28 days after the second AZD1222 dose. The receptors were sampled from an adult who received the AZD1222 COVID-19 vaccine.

The CDR3 sequence is CASSGVGTKAFF. In nucleotides, the CDR3 is TGTGCCAGCAGTGGTGTCGGGACAAAAGCTTTCTTT. This chain connects TRBV6-2 or TRBV6-3 to TRBJ1-1; maybe TRBD1 (6 bases). CDR3 length: 12 amino acids. CDR1 MNHEY and CDR2 SVGEGT come from the germline V gene. The V gene lost 5 bases and the J gene lost 9 bases, with 13 bases spanning the gap.

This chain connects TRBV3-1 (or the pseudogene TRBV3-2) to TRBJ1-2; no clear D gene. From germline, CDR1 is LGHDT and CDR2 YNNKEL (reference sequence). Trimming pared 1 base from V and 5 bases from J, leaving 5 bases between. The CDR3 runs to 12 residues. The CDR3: CASSQGAYGYTF. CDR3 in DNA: TGTGCCAGCAGCCAAGGGGCTTATGGCTACACCTTC.

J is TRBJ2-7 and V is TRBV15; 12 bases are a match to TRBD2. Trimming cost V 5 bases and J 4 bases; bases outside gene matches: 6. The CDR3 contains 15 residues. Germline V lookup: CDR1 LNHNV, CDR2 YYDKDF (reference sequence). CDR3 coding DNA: TGTGCCACCAGCTCCCGACTAGCGGGAGTTTACGAGCAGTACTTC. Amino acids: CATSSRLAGVYEQYF.

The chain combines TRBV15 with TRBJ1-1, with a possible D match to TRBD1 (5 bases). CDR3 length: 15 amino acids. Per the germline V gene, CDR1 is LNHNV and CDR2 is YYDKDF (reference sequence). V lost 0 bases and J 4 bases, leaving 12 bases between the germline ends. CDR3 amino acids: CATSRDRKRGTEAFF. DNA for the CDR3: TGTGCCACCAGCAGAGATCGGAAAAGGGGCACTGAAGCTTTCTTT.

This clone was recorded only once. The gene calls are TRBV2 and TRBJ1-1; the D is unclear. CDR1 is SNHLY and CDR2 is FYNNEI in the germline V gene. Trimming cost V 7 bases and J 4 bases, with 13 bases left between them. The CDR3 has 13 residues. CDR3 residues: CASMIGLVTEAFF. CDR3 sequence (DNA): TGTGCCAGCATGATAGGGTTGGTCACTGAAGCTTTCTTT.

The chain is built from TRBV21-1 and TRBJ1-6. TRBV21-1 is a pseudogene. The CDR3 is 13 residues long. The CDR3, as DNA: TGTGCCAGCGACCGACTTTTCGATTCACCCCTCCACTTT. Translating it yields CASDRLFDSPLHF.

The CDR3 DNA reads as TGTGCCAGCAGCTTAGGTATGAACACTGAAGCTTTCTTT. It codes for CASSLGMNTEAFF. V is TRBV7-9 and J is TRBJ1-1; the D is unclear. CDR3 length equals 13 residues. Germline-derived CDR1 and CDR2 are SEHNR and FQNEAQ (reference sequence). V lost 1 base and J 0 bases, leaving 3 bases between the germline ends.

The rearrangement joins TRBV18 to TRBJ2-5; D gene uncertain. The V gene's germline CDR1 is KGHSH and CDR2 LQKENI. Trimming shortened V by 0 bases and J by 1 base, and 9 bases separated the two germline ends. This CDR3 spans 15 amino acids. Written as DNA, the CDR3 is TGTGCCAGCTCACCACCTAGCCTTGCCCAAGAGACCCAGTACTTC. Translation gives CASSPPSLAQETQYF.

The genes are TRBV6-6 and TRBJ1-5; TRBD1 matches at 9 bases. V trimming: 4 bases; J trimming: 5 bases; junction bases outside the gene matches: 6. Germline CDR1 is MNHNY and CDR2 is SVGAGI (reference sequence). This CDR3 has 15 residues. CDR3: CASSFGTGQDQPQHF. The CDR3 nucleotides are TGTGCCAGCAGTTTCGGGACAGGGCAAGATCAGCCCCAGCATTTT.

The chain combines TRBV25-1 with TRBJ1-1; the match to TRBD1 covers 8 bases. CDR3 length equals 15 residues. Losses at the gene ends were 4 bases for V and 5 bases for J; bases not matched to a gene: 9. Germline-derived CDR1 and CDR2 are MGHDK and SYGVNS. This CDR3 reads CASSGWTGRGTEAFF. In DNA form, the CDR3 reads TGTGCCAGCAGTGGGTGGACAGGGAGGGGGACTGAAGCTTTCTTT. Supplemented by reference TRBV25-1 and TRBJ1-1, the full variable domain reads EADIYQTPRYLVIGTGKKITLECSQTMGHDKMYWYQQDPGMELHLIHYSYGVNSTEKGDLSSESTVSRIRTEHFPLTLESARPSHTSQYLCASSGWTGRGTEAFFGQGTRLTVV.